This note documents a single TCR beta chain sequence. Its antigen remains undetermined. No much larger clonotype is one base removed from it; base qualities were not supplied. The library was prepared using the immunoSEQ multiplex PCR assay. A mixture of 60 forward primers for TCR Vbeta segments and 13 reverse primers for TCR Jbeta segments was used in the multiplex PCR. The CDR3 region of rearranged TCR beta genes was amplified from genomic DNA by a multiplex PCR assay. The Illumina HiSeq System was used to sequence the amplified TCR beta libraries as 87-base-pair reads. In the paper's pipeline: A later analysis counted about 80 million unique TCR beta chains across the 550 to 700 repertoires, and around 9.9 million of these chains were shared by at least two donors. A nearest-neighbor algorithm error-corrected the raw reads and collapsed the reads into unique sequences, merging closely related sequences to remove PCR and sequencing errors. To assign V, D and J gene segments, CDR3 sequences were aligned to IMGT reference sequences. Each retained sequence needed at least a six-nucleotide match to both a V gene segment and a J gene segment. A rearrangement was called productive if the CDR3 had no stop codons and remained in frame with V and J, and every other rearrangement was called non-productive. CDR3 was defined according to IMGT convention as the region running from the second conserved V-encoded cysteine to the conserved J-encoded phenylalanine. The earlier analysis of about 610 of the donors excluded sequences that lacked an unambiguous match to a single V gene segment. In an earlier analysis of approximately 550 of the donors, V segments were called functional above 56.7% productive rearrangements and were called segregating when the between-donor standard deviation exceeded 5%. A statistical classification framework was developed to diagnose cytomegalovirus status using the catalog of TCR beta chain sequences. In a later analysis, TCR nucleotide sequences were compared against IMGT/GENE-DB human TR gene sequences so that V and J genes could be assigned. Using the TCRdist pipeline, a later analysis assigned CDR3 sequences along with most-parsimonious VDJ recombination scenarios. In a later analysis, each TCR beta chain was defined by its CDR3 amino acid sequence together with its V-gene family, and reads lacking a unique V-gene family were excluded. In a later analysis, around 600 highly shared, low-generation-probability nucleotide sequences were removed to address suspected cross-contamination and a sequencing artifact. In a later analysis, a clonal expansion index for each public chain was calculated from normalized within-repertoire ranks of inferred template counts. In a later analysis, generation probabilities were computed using a VDJ recombination model fitted to out-of-frame rearrangements, and the results were checked against IGoR. Hypergeometric tests were used in a later analysis to score TCR-TCR, TCR-HLA and TCR-CMV co-occurrence, with a repertoire-size bias correction applied to the TCR pairs. A later analysis estimated false discovery rates by permuting HLA or CMV assignments 20 times. A later analysis grouped co-occurring TCRs with DBSCAN, adding TCRdist sequence similarity when clustering within HLA-allele-positive subsets. Repertoires with fewer than 30,000 or more than 120,000 public chains were left out of co-occurrence clustering, as were five repertoires with anomalous nucleotide sharing. In its TCRdb copy, this immuneACCESS table keeps in-frame sequences only and misses some clones. Where compared with another copy, unresolved V genes explain less than half of these, and the others have no known cause. D and trimming were read from the DNA, whereas the V and J calls and clone size are those reported in that table. Across this sample there are 130,000 or so clones, with roughly 79% seen only once. The ten largest clones represent about 1.6% of the sample.

The data are from a study of cytomegalovirus exposure and HLA in healthy donors (dated by TCRdb to between 2016 and 2019). Regarding the research as a whole: An earlier analysis of approximately 590 of the donors reported roughly 270 Gb of sequence data and roughly 110 million unique TCR beta sequences from about 179 million T cells. An early release covering roughly 640 HLA-typed donors comprised approximately 290 gigabases of sequencing data and around 85 million unique TCR sequences. Of the roughly 390 genotyped donors, 80% to 90% were placed in the genetic ancestry cluster associated with self-reported Caucasian donors. The study aimed to test whether cataloging public T cell receptors could reveal signatures of past pathogen exposure. The T cell repertoires of 666 subjects were profiled by immunosequencing and related to cytomegalovirus serostatus. Besides the first cohort of roughly 640 subjects, a separate validation cohort made up of over 100 different subjects was used. To predict cytomegalovirus infection status, the study combined high-throughput TCR immunosequencing, statistical association of individual TCRs with disease status, and machine learning. A later analysis re-examined previously published TCR beta repertoires from just over 650 donors and added high-resolution HLA genotyping to investigate patterns of TCR occurrence. Rather than using new phenotypic data, the later analysis identified candidate immune exposures from TCR beta sequences and from how often those sequences occurred across donors. To decide whether each TCR beta V gene segment behaved as functional or pseudogenic, an earlier analysis of some 570 of the donors relied on high-throughput TCR beta sequencing. Donor age, sex, ethnicity and CMV serostatus were compiled alongside the repertoire data. Genome-wide SNP genotypes for about three fifths of the roughly 670 donors were used in a later genetic analysis, which treated that subset as a discovery cohort. Every repertoire in the discovery cohort had been generated on one and the same sequencing platform. HLA typing covered class I and class II loci at four-digit resolution. The number of donors typed differed by locus, with roughly 629-640 for A, B, C, DRB1 and DQB1, around 520 for DQA1, nearly 610 for DPA1, and over 400 for DPB1. Roughly 5 DR-DQ haplotypes were handled as single units for association and clustering, since linkage in the cohort was strong. Among over 350 genotyped donors of the cohort, an average of around 240,000 unique TCR beta nucleotide sequences were sequenced per donor, roughly 18% of them non-productive.

Beyond this particular receptor, the publication reports: Because HLA typing was missing for some donors at each locus, association tests included only the typed subset. This cohort had only TCR beta chains sequenced, and the lack of alpha or paired-chain data limited which features could be detected. Compared with equally common non-associated chains, HLA-associated TCR beta chains in a later analysis were more clonally expanded and had lower generation probabilities. Broadly in line with IMGT annotations, most TCR beta V segments showed up in productive rearrangements about 87% or about 30% of the time in an earlier analysis of about 500 of the donors. Assigning TCR associations to individual alleles was difficult when HLA alleles, especially DR and DQ, strongly co-occurred. According to a later analysis, TCR association rates differed among HLA loci, with DRB1 alleles showing the most associated TCRs and HLA-C alleles showing the fewest. According to a later analysis, parvovirus B19, influenza, CMV and Epstein-Barr virus appeared linked to several top co-occurrence clusters. Across donors, most TCR sequences were observed very rarely, whereas some public TCRs were present in many individuals. Because counts were too low, 15 to 20 rarely observed V segments, including chromosome 9 orphons, were excluded from the earlier analysis of some 540 of the donors. A later genetic analysis associated a missense DCLRE1C variant with V-gene and J-gene trimming of TCR beta chains, and an independent cohort replicated the association. In a later analysis, some 17,000 TCR beta sequences were associated with specific HLA alleles at a false discovery rate of 0.05. Cytomegalovirus status was reported to be diagnosed by the classifier with high specificity and sensitivity in both the original and validation cohorts. Presence/absence analyses assumed roughly uniform sequencing depth across donors, an assumption that may not hold. A further reported finding was that TCR beta sequences accurately predicted the HLA-A and HLA-B alleles for most subjects in the first cohort. It was suggested by the authors that the approach could potentially be generalized to other disease states and immunological phenotypes. Some IMGT-functional V segments, including TRBV6-2 and TRBV6-3, could not be told apart with the 87-base-pair reads, so those segments were excluded. In the study, around 150 TCR beta chains were listed as associated with cytomegalovirus. According to a later analysis, most CMV-associated TCR beta chains appeared to be HLA-restricted, and the HLA associations seemed to be driven largely by CMV exposure. A cluster of highly shared sequence variants was judged likely to be a technical artifact of the sequencing pipeline. In vitro tests confirmed that a few of the cytomegalovirus-associated TCR beta chains recognize cytomegalovirus antigens. Linkage disequilibrium might explain the correlated functional status among segregating V segments, but an unknown experimental factor could not be ruled out. Immune exposure information for the cohort was limited to CMV serostatus. Compared with the approximately 670-donor mean, donors in an Asian-associated ancestry cluster had fewer N-insertions in productive TCRs, according to a later genetic analysis.

Trimming leaves V shorter by 0 bases and J shorter by 5 bases, with the junction holding 13 bases beyond the gene matches. Reading the germline V gene gives CDR1 SGDLS and CDR2 YYNGEE. There are 17 amino acids in the CDR3, from cysteine to phenylalanine inclusive. Kept here is only the CDR3 DNA, which spans 51 bases and is read in frame from base 1. The cohort consisted of approximately 690 healthy bone marrow donors. All cohort members were sampled while nominally healthy, although unrecorded immune exposures were likely present. The donor tested CMV seronegative, placing the donor among the 350 or so seronegative members of the cohort. A peripheral blood sample was collected from each donor, and TCR beta sequencing was performed on peripheral blood mononuclear cells. The Qiagen DNeasy Blood Extraction Kit was used to extract genomic DNA from the blood cell samples.

Sequences were obtained from PBMCs. The receptor's source is a woman younger than 35 in good health and CMV-seronegative. Recombination connected TRBV9 to TRBJ2-7; 8 bases in the junction line up with TRBD2. Read as DNA, the sequence is TGTGCCAGCAGCGTAGGTGGGGGTCGCGGGAGGCCCGACGAGCAGTACTTC. The encoded protein is CASSVGGGRGRPDEQYF.